What follows are 31 T cell receptor beta chains derived from one specimen sequenced in a study of radiotherapy plus CTLA-4 blockade in lung cancer. Repertoires were generated with immunoSEQ multiplex PCR, while TCRdb's copy carries only in-frame clones and drops some. The repertoire has tens of thousands of clones, approximately 68% of them found once; the top ten carry roughly 10%. Sequencing was performed on peripheral blood, taken from a patient treated with radiotherapy plus ipilimumab. These receptor sequences come from a human donor with non-small cell lung cancer who had stable disease on radiotherapy plus ipilimumab.

This rearrangement joins TRBV2 to TRBJ2-5, with D tentatively TRBD2 (7 bases). The V gene lost 7 bases and the J gene lost 7 bases, with 19 bases spanning the gap. CDR1 is SNHLY, CDR2 FYNNEI, per germline. This CDR3 comprises 14 residues. This CDR3 reads CASKLGGEIGTQYF. The CDR3 nucleotides are TGTGCCAGCAAACTAGGGGGGGAAATTGGGACCCAGTACTTC.

The chain links TRBV4-2 to TRBJ2-3, with 9 bases lining up with TRBD1. From germline, CDR1 is LGHNA and CDR2 YNFKEQ. V lost 2 bases and J lost 4; bases outside the gene matches: 4. The CDR3 extends over 15 amino acids. The CDR3 DNA follows: TGTGCCAGCAGCCAAAGGACAGGGGAGTCAGATACGCAGTATTTT. Encoded protein: CASSQRTGESDTQYF.

V is TRBV5-1 and J is TRBJ2-7; D might be TRBD2 (5 bases). The CDR3 sequence is 14 residues long. V lost 2 bases and J lost 0, with 9 bases in between. CDR1 is SGHRS and CDR2 is YFSETQ in the germline V gene. For the CDR3, the DNA is TGCGCCAGCAGCTTCCCGGGGAGCTCCTACGAGCAGTACTTC. It codes for CASSFPGSSYEQYF.

The gene calls are TRBV11-2 and TRBJ1-2; 9 positions match TRBD1. The V gene's germline CDR1 is SGHAT and CDR2 FQNNGV. This CDR3 has 12 residues. With V trimmed by 2 bases and J by 14 bases, 6 bases remained unmatched. The CDR3 DNA reads as TGTGCCAGCAGCTTAACGGGACAGGGTCTAACCTTC. It yields the protein CASSLTGQGLTF.

This rearrangement joins TRBV7-6 to TRBJ2-5; D might be TRBD1 (5 bases). The V end lost 3 bases, the J end lost 4 bases, and 9 bases lay between the germline ends. The CDR3 sequence is 13 residues long. The V gene's germline CDR1 is SGHVS and CDR2 FNYEAQ. The CDR3 spells CASSFGQGETQYF. The CDR3 coding sequence is TGTGCCAGCAGCTTTGGCCAGGGAGAGACCCAGTACTTC.

The chain combines TRBV6-4 with TRBJ2-3; 7 bases are shared with TRBD2. Germline V gene sequence: CDR1 MRHNA, CDR2 SNTAGT. The J segment lost 2 bases and the V segment lost 0 bases, leaving 5 bases of the junction unmatched. This CDR3 comprises 16 residues. The CDR3 DNA reads TGTGCCAGCAGTGACTCCTTAGCGGGCAACACAGATACGCAGTATTTT. This translates into CASSDSLAGNTDTQYF.

Comment on this clone: This specimen includes other DNA sequences encoding the same CDR3. As DNA, the CDR3 is TGTGCCAGCAGTCTCGGGACAGGGCTAAATCAGCCCCAGCATTTT. Protein product: CASSLGTGLNQPQHF. The chain combines TRBV6-5 with TRBJ1-5; 9 positions match TRBD1. Per germline, CDR1 MNHEY and CDR2 SVGAGI. V lost 5 bases and J lost 4; bases outside the gene matches: 6. The length of the CDR3 is 15 residues.

The chain links TRBV27 to TRBJ1-2; D might be TRBD1 (5 bases). The ends were cut back, 2 bases at V and 2 bases at J, with 15 bases in the middle. From germline, CDR1 is MNHEY and CDR2 SMNVEV (reference sequence). The CDR3 spans 16 residues. The DNA for the CDR3 is TGTGCCAGCAGTTTACGTAGGGGATTGGCCAACTATGGCTACACCTTC. Translating it yields CASSLRRGLANYGYTF.

V usage is TRBV27 and J usage is TRBJ1-5; no clear D gene. Between the trimmed V and J ends, which lost 3 bases and 3 bases, there was a span of 12 bases. The CDR3 sequence is 15 residues long. Germline V gene lookup returns CDR1 MNHEY and CDR2 SMNVEV (reference sequence). In DNA, the CDR3 is TGTGCCAGCAGTTTTTCTTCCAGGAACAATCAGCCCCAGCATTTT. Translating gives CASSFSSRNNQPQHF.

V usage is TRBV11-3 and J usage is TRBJ2-7; D is unclear. The CDR3 runs 13 residues. V was clipped by 1 base and J by 3 bases, with 7 bases between them. The germline CDR1 and CDR2 sequences are SGHNT and YENEEA. CDR3 protein: CASSLGANYEQYF. For the CDR3, the DNA is TGTGCCAGCAGCTTAGGAGCGAACTACGAGCAGTACTTC.

The chain couples TRBV15 to TRBJ1-3, with D possibly being TRBD1 (5 bases). Germline V gives CDR1 LNHNV, CDR2 YYDKDF (reference sequence). The CDR3 loop spans 15 amino acids. The V end was cut by 0 bases, the J end by 4 bases, with 10 bases between. The CDR3 sequence: CATSRDQGFGNTIYF. The CDR3 region has the DNA TGTGCCACCAGCAGAGATCAGGGTTTCGGAAACACCATATATTTT.

This clone was observed many times. The V call is TRBV5-1, the J call TRBJ2-7; 9 nucleotides align to TRBD1. The trim removed 4 bases at V and 2 bases at J, leaving 7 bases unmatched. In germline, CDR1 is SGHRS, CDR2 YFSETQ. CDR3 length: 15 amino acids. Written as DNA, the CDR3 is TGCGCCAGCAGCCAACCCGGGACAGGGACCTACGAGCAGTACTTC. As protein: CASSQPGTGTYEQYF.

The chain carries TRBV18 and TRBJ1-3; no reliable D call. CDR1 KGHSH and CDR2 LQKENI come from the germline V gene. CDR3 length equals 13 residues. Between the trimmed V and J ends, which lost 6 bases and 4 bases, there was a span of 10 bases. As DNA, the CDR3 is TGTGCCAGCTCCCCGATACAGGGAAACACCATATATTTT. Translating it yields CASSPIQGNTIYF.

The V call is TRBV4-3, the J call TRBJ2-2, with D perhaps TRBD2 (5 bases). Germline V gene sequence: CDR1 LGHNA, CDR2 YSLEER. V was clipped by 3 bases and J by 5 bases, with 10 bases between them. The CDR3 length is 14 residues. CDR3 protein: CASSQAPGTGELFF. The CDR3 nucleotides read TGCGCCAGCAGCCAGGCTCCGGGGACCGGGGAGCTGTTTTTT.

DNA of the CDR3: TGTGCCATCAGTGAGTCCAGGGGACAGAAGATCAACGAGCAGTACTTC. Encoded protein: CAISESRGQKINEQYF. The chain has TRBV10-3 and TRBJ2-7; 7 nucleotides match TRBD1. CDR1 is ENHRY, CDR2 SYGVKD, per germline. J gave up 5 bases and V 0 bases, and 10 bases lay outside the gene matches. The CDR3 is 16 residues long.

J is TRBJ2-7 and V is TRBV7-9; D is unresolved. The CDR3 loop spans 11 amino acids. Germline V gene data show CDR1 as SEHNR and CDR2 as FQNEAQ (reference sequence). Trimming stripped 5 bases from V and 7 bases from J, with 9 bases between. CDR3 sequence: CASSREWEQYF. The CDR3 bases are TGTGCCAGCAGCCGAGAGTGGGAGCAGTACTTC.

This clone occurred once. This chain links TRBV19 with TRBJ2-1, with D uncertain. CDR3 length: 11 residues. CDR1 LNHDA and CDR2 SQIVND come from the germline V gene (reference sequence). V dropped 8 bases and J dropped 3 bases, with 5 bases sitting between them. CDR3 DNA sequence: TGTGCCAGTCAGGACTACAATGAGCAGTTCTTC. Translation gives CASQDYNEQFF.

The chain employs TRBV9 and TRBJ1-6, with a weak D call TRBD1 (5 bases). CDR3 length: 16 residues. V dropped 6 bases and J dropped 9 bases, with 22 bases sitting between them. Germline loops: CDR1 SGDLS, CDR2 YYNGEE. CDR3 in DNA: TGTGCCAGCAACACAGGTCCAATCTTAGCCCCTTCACCCCTCCACTTT. Protein sequence: CASNTGPILAPSPLHF.

This clone has only a few counts. V gene TRBV29-1 combines with J gene TRBJ1-2; no reliable D call. CDR3 size: 10 residues. V shed 6 bases and J shed 3 bases, with 5 bases lying between them. The germline V gene has CDR1 SQVTM and CDR2 ANQGSEA. The DNA of the CDR3 is TGCAGCGTACTGGACTATGGCTACACCTTC. Amino acids: CSVLDYGYTF.

This sequence joins TRBV5-1 and TRBJ2-5, with D perhaps matching TRBD1 (7 bases). Matching the DNA end better, TRBJ2-7 makes the J call doubtful. In germline, CDR1 is SGHRS, CDR2 YFSETQ. The CDR3 consists of 15 residues. The chain's CDR3 is CASSPRGTAAYEQYF. Here the CDR3 DNA reads TGCGCCAGCAGCCCCAGGGGGACTGCGGCCTACGAGCAGTACTTC.

This sequence joins TRBV29-1 and TRBJ2-4, with TRBD2 as a possible D gene (6 bases). The V end was cut by 4 bases, the J end by 5 bases, with 12 bases between. The length of the CDR3 is 13 residues. The V gene's germline CDR1 is SQVTM and CDR2 ANQGSEA. The CDR3 sequence: CSVVYGGENIQYF. CDR3 nucleotide sequence: TGCAGCGTTGTGTACGGGGGTGAAAACATTCAGTACTTC.

The rearrangement uses TRBV30 and TRBJ2-7, with unresolved D. Per the germline V gene, CDR1 is GTSNPN and CDR2 is SVGIG (reference sequence). V lost 4 bases, J lost 5 bases, and 9 bases lay in between. CDR3 length equals 11 residues. The CDR3 here is CAWNYRHEQYF. DNA for the CDR3: TGTGCCTGGAACTACCGCCACGAGCAGTACTTC.

The chain couples TRBV7-6 to TRBJ1-3; D uncertain. V was clipped by 2 bases and J by 0 bases, with 5 bases between them. Germline V gene data show CDR1 as SGHVS and CDR2 as FNYEAQ. This CDR3 comprises 14 residues. CDR3 DNA: TGTGCCAGCAGCTTAACTCACTCTGGAAACACCATATATTTT. Translation: CASSLTHSGNTIYF.

The chain links TRBV30 to TRBJ1-2; tentative D call: TRBD1 (5 bases). CDR1 and CDR2 from the germline V gene are GTSNPN and SVGIG (reference sequence). The CDR3 has 14 amino acids. Trimming shortened V by 3 bases and J by 2 bases, and 13 bases separated the two germline ends. CDR3 residues: CAWSGQGRNYGYTF. The CDR3 DNA reads TGTGCCTGGAGCGGACAAGGAAGAAACTATGGCTACACCTTC.

Only a few counts were recorded for this clone. At one boundary the junction diverges from the germline segment, which might be a read error. Here the CDR3 DNA reads TGTGCCACCAGCCGAGACGGGGGATACGAGCAGTACTTC. Its translation is CATSRDGGYEQYF. This chain joins TRBV15 and TRBJ2-7; a possible D gene is TRBD2 (6 bases). Germline lookup yields CDR1 LNHNV and CDR2 YYDKDF (reference sequence). The length of the CDR3 is 13 residues.

This clone appeared a few times. The J gene is TRBJ1-5, the V gene TRBV5-8; D is ambiguous. Germline CDR1 SGHTS, CDR2 YDEGEE. The CDR3 is 14 amino acids. V lost 4 bases and J lost 5, with 13 bases in between. CDR3 DNA sequence: TGTGCCAGCAGCCATGAGGTCGGGGATCAGCCCCAGCATTTT. Residues: CASSHEVGDQPQHF. The full variable domain, completed using reference TRBV5-8 and TRBJ1-5, is EAGVTQSPTHLIKTRGQQATLRCSPISGHTSVYWYQQALGLGLQFLLWYDEGEERNRGNFPPRFSGRQFPNYSSELNVNALELEDSALYLCASSHEVGDQPQHFGDGTRLSIL.

The chain links TRBV7-9 to TRBJ2-5; the match to TRBD2 covers 7 bases. The CDR3 consists of 15 residues. Germline V gene lookup returns CDR1 SEHNR and CDR2 FQNEAQ (reference sequence). The ends lost 5 bases at V and 7 bases at J; junction bases unmatched: 13. CDR3 protein: CASSPRGGGSATQYF. DNA for the CDR3: TGTGCCAGCAGCCCCAGAGGCGGGGGTTCAGCGACCCAGTACTTC.

The CDR3, as DNA: TGTGCCTGGAGCCCCCGGAGGGGGCACCTAGACTCTGGGGCCAACGTCCTGACTTTC. It encodes CAWSPRRGHLDSGANVLTF. This chain joins TRBV30 and TRBJ2-6; weak D call: TRBD1 (7 bases). This CDR3 has 19 residues. Germline V gene lookup returns CDR1 GTSNPN and CDR2 SVGIG (reference sequence). Trimming pared 3 bases from V and 0 bases from J, leaving 21 bases between.

V gene TRBV19 combines with J gene TRBJ2-7; 7 bases are a match to TRBD1. V lost 8 bases, J lost 6 bases, and 4 bases stayed unmatched. The CDR3 is made up of 11 amino acids. Germline CDR1 and CDR2: LNHDA and SQIVND (reference sequence). The CDR3 nucleotides are TGTGCCAGTCAGAACAGGGGCGAGCAGTACTTC. This translates into CASQNRGEQYF.

V gene TRBV6-5 combines with J gene TRBJ1-1; D may be TRBD1 (5 bases). The CDR3 consists of 16 residues. CDR1 and CDR2 from the germline V gene are MNHEY and SVGAGI. The V end was cut by 3 bases, the J end by 6 bases, with 20 bases between. Here the CDR3 reads CASSYSRRGAGAEAFF. CDR3 in DNA: TGTGCCAGCAGTTATTCTAGACGCGGGGCGGGCGCTGAAGCTTTCTTT.

This clone was recorded only once. The chain joins TRBV6-6 to TRBJ1-2; D may be TRBD1 (5 bases). CDR3 size: 13 residues. Trimming removed 5 bases from V and 8 bases from J, with 15 bases in between. CDR1 is MNHNY and CDR2 is SVGAGI in the germline V gene (reference sequence). CDR3 loop: CASSKRDLRGYTF. The CDR3 DNA follows: TGTGCCAGCAGTAAGCGGGACCTTAGAGGCTACACCTTC.